One T cell receptor beta chain is described in this entry. The data were taken from a study of cytomegalovirus exposure and HLA in healthy donors. J gave up 5 bases and V 6 bases, and 9 bases lay outside the gene matches. Germline CDR1 is MNHEY and CDR2 is SVGAGI. The CDR3 runs to 14 residues. Primers included in the PCR were 60 Vbeta and 13 Jbeta primers. Clones were read by immunoSEQ multiplex PCR, and TCRdb kept only the in-frame ones, dropping some. This table has roughly 100,000 clones, around 70% appearing once. The origin of this receptor is a boy aged 5-17 years in good health and CMV-seronegative. The chain is built from TRBV6-5 and TRBJ2-7, with 8 nucleotides matching TRBD1. Sequencing input: PBMCs. The chain's CDR3 is CASSRQETGDEQYF. The CDR3 DNA sequence: TGTGCCAGCAGCCGACAAGAGACAGGGGACGAGCAGTACTTC.